Listed below are T cell receptor beta chains from one sample, sequenced in a study of neoadjuvant anti-PD-1 for oral cavity cancer. Here immunoSEQ multiplex PCR was the method, and the copy in TCRdb shows in-frame clones only, minus some. The table lists some 33,000 clones, around four fifths of them singletons. Sequencing was performed on PBMCs, taken after nivolumab (anti-PD-1) treatment. The receptors come from a person aged 35 to 85 with oral cavity squamous cell carcinoma. Both conserved end residues are part of each CDR3. The order of the fields is CDR3 DNA, CDR3 protein, clone size, D gene, J gene, V gene. The D gene is left open where the match is weak. Clone sizes are given selectively: once, few, many, or a class where the clone is expanded.

cdr3_nt: TGTGCCAGCAGCTTCCGGTCTTTCAATGAGCAGTTCTTC
cdr3_aa: CASSFRSFNEQFF
clone_size: NA
d_call: NA
j_call: TRBJ2-1
v_call: TRBV11-2

cdr3_nt: TGTGCCAGTAGTATTTCGGGTCCGGTTGGCTACACCTTC
cdr3_aa: CASSISGPVGYTF
clone_size: NA
d_call: NA
j_call: TRBJ1-2
v_call: TRBV19

cdr3_nt: TGTGCCAGCAGCTCTACGAACTATGGCTACACCTTC
cdr3_aa: CASSSTNYGYTF
clone_size: once
d_call: NA
j_call: TRBJ1-2
v_call: TRBV5-6

cdr3_nt: TGTGCCAGCAGCTTAGGGCCGGGGCTGGCTTTCTTT
cdr3_aa: CASSLGPGLAFF
clone_size: NA
d_call: NA
j_call: TRBJ1-1
v_call: TRBV7-8

cdr3_nt: TGTGCCAGCAGCCCGAGGACGGGGATAAACACTGAAGCTTTCTTT
cdr3_aa: CASSPRTGINTEAFF
clone_size: NA
d_call: NA
j_call: TRBJ1-1
v_call: TRBV2

cdr3_nt: TGTGCCAGCAGCTTATCTAGGCCTGCCTATACGCAGTATTTT
cdr3_aa: CASSLSRPAYTQYF
clone_size: NA
d_call: NA
j_call: TRBJ2-3
v_call: TRBV7-2

cdr3_nt: TGTGCCAGCAGCAAAAGCTCCACGGCGAACACCGGGGAGCTGTTTTTT
cdr3_aa: CASSKSSTANTGELFF
clone_size: NA
d_call: NA
j_call: TRBJ2-2
v_call: TRBV21-1

cdr3_nt: TGTGCTAGTGGTTTGGTACTAGATACGCAGTATTTT
cdr3_aa: CASGLVLDTQYF
clone_size: few
d_call: NA
j_call: TRBJ2-3
v_call: TRBV12-5

cdr3_nt: TGTGCGTCGGGTGGCTCCTATAATTCACCCCTCCACTTT
cdr3_aa: CASGGSYNSPLHF
clone_size: once
d_call: NA
j_call: TRBJ1-6
v_call: TRBV7-9

cdr3_nt: TGTGCCAGCAGCGCCTCGATAAACATGAACACTGAAGCTTTCTTT
cdr3_aa: CASSASINMNTEAFF
clone_size: once
d_call: NA
j_call: TRBJ1-1
v_call: TRBV9

cdr3_nt: TGTGCTACCGGCACGGACTGGGACGAAGCTTTCTTT
cdr3_aa: CATGTDWDEAFF
clone_size: NA
d_call: NA
j_call: TRBJ1-1
v_call: TRBV12-5

cdr3_nt: TGTGCCAGCAGCTTATTGGGCAGGGGTACCTACGAGCAGTACTTC
cdr3_aa: CASSLLGRGTYEQYF
clone_size: NA
d_call: NA
j_call: TRBJ2-7
v_call: TRBV7-8

cdr3_nt: TGTGCCAGCAGCCGCGGCCGCGGGTACGAGCAGTACTTC
cdr3_aa: CASSRGRGYEQYF
clone_size: NA
d_call: NA
j_call: TRBJ2-7
v_call: TRBV7-3

cdr3_nt: TGTGCCAGCAGTGAATTGACCGGTAGGGAGTTCAATGAGCAGTTCTTC
cdr3_aa: CASSELTGREFNEQFF
clone_size: NA
d_call: NA
j_call: TRBJ2-1
v_call: TRBV25-1

cdr3_nt: TGTGCCAGCAGCAGAGGACTAGCGGGGACCTACGAGCAGTACTTC
cdr3_aa: CASSRGLAGTYEQYF
clone_size: NA
d_call: TRBD2
j_call: TRBJ2-7
v_call: TRBV7-3

cdr3_nt: TGTGCCAGCAGCGGCCGGCAGAGCAGGGGATACACAGATACGCAGTATTTT
cdr3_aa: CASSGRQSRGYTDTQYF
clone_size: NA
d_call: NA
j_call: TRBJ2-3
v_call: TRBV7-2

cdr3_nt: TGTGCCAGCAGTAGTCTGGGACCGATTAATTCACCCCTCCACTTT
cdr3_aa: CASSSLGPINSPLHF
clone_size: NA
d_call: NA
j_call: TRBJ1-6
v_call: TRBV6-6